The rows below give T cell receptor beta chains drawn from one sample of a study of cytomegalovirus exposure and HLA in healthy donors. Profiling relied on immunoSEQ multiplex PCR, and the TCRdb table lists in-frame clones only, not all of them. This sample has approximately 120,000 clones; approximately 80% occur once, and the top ten carry around 2.1%. The sample was PBMCs. The source is a man between 50 and 59 years old in good health and CMV-seronegative. Both conserved end residues are part of each CDR3. Each record gives: D gene, clone size, J gene, V gene, CDR3 DNA, CDR3 protein. A D gene is named only where the DNA matches it firmly. Clone size appears in some rows only: once, few, many, or a class for an expanded clone.

NA,NA,TRBJ2-5,TRBV19,TGTGCCACAGGGGAGGGGGGACTGCGGGAGACCCAGTACTTC,CATGEGGLRETQYF
NA,few,TRBJ2-5,TRBV4-2,TGTGCCAGCAGCCAAGTACAGGCCGATGTGGAGACCCAGTACTTC,CASSQVQADVETQYF
TRBD1,few,TRBJ2-7,TRBV5-8,TGTGCCAGCAGCTTGGGGACAGGGGCTTGGAGGGAGCAGTACTTC,CASSLGTGAWREQYF
NA,NA,TRBJ2-1,TRBV5-1,TGCGCCAGCAGCATAACCTGGACAAGTACTTACAATGAGCAGTTCTTC,CASSITWTSTYNEQFF
NA,NA,TRBJ1-1,TRBV19,TGTGCCAGTTTTCATCGGGAGAACACTGAAGCTTTCTTT,CASFHRENTEAFF
NA,NA,TRBJ1-1,TRBV19,TGTGCCACCATCGGACAGAGCGCTTCGGGCACTGAAGCTTTCTTT,CATIGQSASGTEAFF
TRBD1,NA,TRBJ2-7,TRBV6-1,TGTGCCAGCAGATCGGGACAGGGGACCTACGAGCAGTACTTC,CASRSGQGTYEQYF
TRBD1,NA,TRBJ1-4,TRBV7-2,TGTGCCAGCAGCTCAACCGGGACAGGGAAGACAACTAATGAAAAACTGTTTTTT,CASSSTGTGKTTNEKLFF
NA,NA,TRBJ1-4,TRBV13,TGTGCCAGCAGCCCCCCAGGGAAAACTGCAACTAATGAAAAACTGTTTTTT,CASSPPGKTATNEKLFF
NA,NA,TRBJ1-1,TRBV10-3,TGTGCCATCAGTGGGGCAGGGTCCGTCACTGAAGCTTTCTTT,CAISGAGSVTEAFF
NA,NA,TRBJ2-1,TRBV10-1,TGCGCCAGCAGTGTGGCCGCCCCCTACAATGAGCAGTTCTTC,CASSVAAPYNEQFF
NA,NA,TRBJ2-5,TRBV5-4,TGTGCCAGCAGCCGGACACGAAGGTACCAAGAGACCCAGTACTTC,CASSRTRRYQETQYF
NA,NA,TRBJ1-1,TRBV10-3,TGTGCCATCAGTGAGAAGGGGGAAATTAGCACTGAAGCTTTCTTT,CAISEKGEISTEAFF
NA,NA,TRBJ2-7,TRBV11-1,TGTGCCAGCAGCTTAGTCGGCGAGCAGTACTTC,CASSLVGEQYF
TRBD2,NA,TRBJ2-3,TRBV5-1,TGCGCCAGCAGCAACGGGACTACCACAGATACGCAGTATTTT,CASSNGTTTDTQYF
NA,once,TRBJ2-1,TRBV19,TGTGCCAGTAGCAGCGGTTCCTACAATGAGCAGTTCTTC,CASSSGSYNEQFF
NA,NA,TRBJ2-1,TRBV5-8,TGTGCCAGCAGCTTGGGGCGGGACTCTCGCTCCTACAATGAGCAGTTCTTC,CASSLGRDSRSYNEQFF
NA,once,TRBJ1-2,TRBV4-1,TGCGCCAGCAGCCAAGAGTTCGACGGGGACTATGGCTACACCTTC,CASSQEFDGDYGYTF
TRBD1,once,TRBJ2-5,TRBV28,TGTGCCAGCAGTACTAGGACAGGGGGCAATCAAGAGACCCAGTACTTC,CASSTRTGGNQETQYF
TRBD2,few,TRBJ2-3,TRBV11-2,TGTGCCAGCAGCCTAAATAGCGGGAGAGATACAGATACGCAGTATTTT,CASSLNSGRDTDTQYF
TRBD2,NA,TRBJ2-5,TRBV6-5,TGTGCCAGCAAAGAATCGGGGGGGATAGGAGAGACCCAGTACTTC,CASKESGGIGETQYF
NA,NA,TRBJ1-4,TRBV28,TGTGCCAGCAGAGCACGGGGTAGAACTAATGAAAAACTGTTTTTT,CASRARGRTNEKLFF
TRBD2,NA,TRBJ2-2,TRBV5-1,TGCGCCAGCAGCACCAAGGGACTAGCGGGGGCCGCGAACACCGGGGAGCTGTTTTTT,CASSTKGLAGAANTGELFF
NA,NA,TRBJ1-2,TRBV5-8,TGTGCCAGCAGCTTGTACCGCGATGGTGGCTACACCTTC,CASSLYRDGGYTF
NA,few,TRBJ1-5,TRBV7-8,TGTGCCAGCAGTAATACACGGGTTAGCAATCAGCCCCAGCATTTT,CASSNTRVSNQPQHF
NA,few,TRBJ2-5,TRBV29-1,TGCAGCGTTGAGGGCAGGCGGGGCGAGACCCAGTACTTC,CSVEGRRGETQYF
NA,NA,TRBJ1-1,TRBV5-1,TGCGCCAGCAGCTTGGAGCCCGGGATAGCTGAAGCTTTCTTT,CASSLEPGIAEAFF
TRBD1,NA,TRBJ2-7,TRBV5-4,TGTGCCAGCAGCTTCGACGGCAGGGGGCCTGGCTGGCAGTACTTC,CASSFDGRGPGWQYF
NA,once,TRBJ2-3,TRBV25-1,TGTGCCAGCAGTGCCTTGACAAGCACTAGCACAGATACGCAGTATTTT,CASSALTSTSTDTQYF
NA,NA,TRBJ2-1,TRBV7-2,TGTGCCAGCAGCTTAGACAGCTACAATGAGCAGTTCTTC,CASSLDSYNEQFF